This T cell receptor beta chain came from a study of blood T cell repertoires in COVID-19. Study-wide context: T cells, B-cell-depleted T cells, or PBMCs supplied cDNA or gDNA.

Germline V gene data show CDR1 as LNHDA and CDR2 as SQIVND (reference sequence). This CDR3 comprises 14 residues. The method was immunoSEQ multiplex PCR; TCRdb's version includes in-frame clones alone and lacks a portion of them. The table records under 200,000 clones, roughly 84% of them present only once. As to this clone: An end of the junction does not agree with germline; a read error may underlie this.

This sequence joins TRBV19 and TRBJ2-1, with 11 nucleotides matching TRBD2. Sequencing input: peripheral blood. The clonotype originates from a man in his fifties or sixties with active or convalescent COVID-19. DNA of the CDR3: TGTGCCAGTAGGATAGCGGGAGGGAACAATGAGCAGTTCTTC. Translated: CASRIAGGNNEQFF.